This T cell receptor beta chain is from a study of CD8 T cells in ankylosing spondylitis. The CDR3 has 11 amino acids. From germline, CDR1 is DFQATT and CDR2 SNEGSKA (reference sequence). Study results and limitations: Matched ankylosing spondylitis synovial fluid reportedly showed significant enrichment of disease-linked clones.

MiXCR was run by TCRdb on the 5' RACE reads, yielding one entry per CDR3 protein. Of about 270,000 distinct CDR3 sequences in the sample, roughly a third are singletons; the top ten hold approximately 4%. Comments on this clonotype: The antigen remains unidentified.

The clonotype was recovered from a male donor with ankylosing spondylitis or in good health (not recorded which). Sequenced input: blood, either unsorted or a sorted T cell fraction (not recorded which). The rearrangement joins TRBV20-1 to TRBJ1-2; D uncertain. The CDR3 bases are TGCAGCGCTCCGGACAACTATGGCTACACCTTC. Encoded protein: CSAPDNYGYTF.